The 12 T cell receptor beta chains given below trace back to one sample, sequenced in a study of cytomegalovirus exposure and HLA in healthy donors. Both 60 Vbeta primers and 13 Jbeta primers went into the PCR. TCRdb's table, derived via immunoSEQ multiplex PCR, lists solely in-frame clones and lacks some. The sample yields 100,000 to 130,000 clones, roughly 80% seen once. What was sequenced was PBMCs. The receptors here all came from a man younger than 45 in good health and CMV-seropositive.

The chain combines TRBV18 with TRBJ1-5; D perhaps matches TRBD1 (5 bases). This CDR3 contains 13 residues. V was clipped by 6 bases and J by 8 bases, with 14 bases between them. CDR1 is KGHSH, CDR2 LQKENI, per germline. The DNA for the CDR3 is TGTGCCAGCTCTGGGCAGGGCTGGAAGCCCCAGCATTTT. Translating gives CASSGQGWKPQHF.

The chain links TRBV2 to TRBJ1-5, with D tentatively TRBD1 (6 bases). Trimming cost V 7 bases and J 7 bases, with 11 bases left between them. Germline values: CDR1 SNHLY, CDR2 FYNNEI. The CDR3 covers 12 residues. Here the CDR3 DNA reads TGTGCCAGCACGGGCACAGGGCAGCCCCAGCATTTT. Protein sequence: CASTGTGQPQHF.

CDR3 sequence: CASSVARQGAYEQFF. The CDR3 DNA sequence: TGTGCCAGCAGCGTAGCCCGACAGGGCGCATATGAGCAGTTCTTC. V usage is TRBV9 and J usage is TRBJ2-1; 7 bases align to TRBD1. The CDR3 sequence is 15 residues long. Per germline, CDR1 SGDLS and CDR2 YYNGEE. The trim removed 0 bases at V and 8 bases at J, leaving 8 bases unmatched. Full variable domain (outside the CDR3, taken from reference TRBV9 and TRBJ2-1): DSGVTQTPKHLITATGQRVTLRCSPRSGDLSVYWYQQSLDQGLQFLIQYYNGEERAKGNILERFSAQQFPDLHSELNLSSLELGDSALYFCASSVARQGAYEQFFGPGTRLTVL.

This sequence joins TRBV7-2 and TRBJ2-1, with D perhaps TRBD2 (7 bases). The germline CDR1 and CDR2 sequences are SGHTA and FQGNSA. Trimming pared 6 bases from V and 8 bases from J, leaving 20 bases between. This CDR3 spans 15 amino acids. CDR3 loop: CASRPQGGGPYEQFF. The CDR3 DNA is TGTGCCAGCAGACCCCAAGGGGGGGGCCCCTATGAGCAGTTCTTC. The full variable domain, rest sourced from reference TRBV7-2 and TRBJ2-1, is GAGVSQSPSNKVTEKGKDVELRCDPISGHTALYWYRQSLGQGLEFLIYFQGNSAPDKSGLPSDRFSAERTGGSVSTLTIQRTQQEDSAVYLCASRPQGGGPYEQFFGPGTRLTVL.

The count of this clone is one. J is TRBJ1-5 and V is TRBV7-9; 8 bases match TRBD1. J gave up 2 bases and V 7 bases, and 4 bases lay outside the gene matches. The CDR3 totals 14 residues. Per germline, CDR1 SEHNR and CDR2 FQNEAQ (reference sequence). Here the CDR3 reads CASTAGGGNQPQHF. The CDR3 region has the DNA TGTGCCAGCACCGCAGGGGGCGGCAATCAGCCCCAGCATTTT. The full variable domain, completed using reference TRBV7-9 and TRBJ1-5, is DTGVSQNPRHKITKRGQNVTFRCDPISEHNRLYWYRQTLGQGPEFLTYFQNEAQLEKSRLLSDRFSAERPKGSFSTLEIQRTEQGDSAMYLCASTAGGGNQPQHFGDGTRLSIL.

The J gene is TRBJ1-5, the V gene TRBV6-1; 9 positions agree with TRBD1. CDR1 is MNHNS, CDR2 SASEGT, per germline. Trimming removed 5 bases from V and 7 bases from J; junction bases left unmatched: 9. This CDR3 is built from 15 residues. The CDR3 sequence is CASSIQGAQRQPQHF. CDR3 coding DNA: TGTGCCAGCAGTATACAGGGGGCGCAGAGGCAGCCCCAGCATTTT.

The chain links TRBV10-2 to TRBJ2-5, with 9 bases aligning to TRBD1. The DNA end is a closer match to TRBJ2-7, so the J assignment may be wrong. The CDR3 loop spans 13 amino acids. CDR1 is WSHSY, CDR2 SAAADI, per germline. CDR3 nucleotide sequence: TGCGCCACTCCCATGGGACAGGGTGACGAGCAGTACTTC. Translated: CATPMGQGDEQYF.

This clone was seen a single time. The chain's CDR3 is CASRNAGDTGELFF. For the CDR3, the DNA is TGTGCCAGTAGGAACGCGGGGGACACCGGGGAGCTGTTTTTT. The rearrangement uses TRBV19 and TRBJ2-2; TRBD2 matches 7 bases. Looked up from germline, CDR1 is LNHDA and CDR2 is SQIVND (reference sequence). The CDR3 is made up of 14 amino acids. The V segment lost 6 bases and the J segment 3 bases; nucleotides outside the gene matches: 4.

V is TRBV18 and J is TRBJ1-1, with 8 positions matching TRBD1. The junction had 13 bases not matched to a gene; V was cut back by 6 bases and J by 7 bases. The CDR3 is made up of 15 amino acids. The germline CDR1 and CDR2 sequences are KGHSH and LQKENI. This CDR3 is CASSKPKADRGEAFF. The CDR3 DNA is TGTGCCAGCTCCAAACCTAAGGCAGACAGGGGTGAAGCTTTCTTT. The complete variable domain, with remaining parts taken from reference TRBV18 and TRBJ1-1, reads NAGVMQNPRHLVRRRGQEARLRCSPMKGHSHVYWYRQLPEEGLKFMVYLQKENIIDESGMPKERFSAEFPKEGPSILRIQQVVRGDSAAYFCASSKPKADRGEAFFGQGTRLTVV.

The chain has TRBV2 and TRBJ1-1; D not resolved. Trimming took off 8 bases at V and 6 bases at J, with 7 bases between the two ends. The length of the CDR3 is 10 residues. From germline, CDR1 is SNHLY and CDR2 FYNNEI. The CDR3 DNA follows: TGTGCCAGCGCGTCGGCTGAAGCTTTCTTT. It yields the protein CASASAEAFF.

The chain uses TRBV5-6 and TRBJ1-2; D is uncertain. This CDR3 is built from 15 residues. V was clipped by 0 bases and J by 4 bases, with 13 bases between them. Per the germline V gene, CDR1 is SGHDT and CDR2 is YYEEEE. CDR3 DNA sequence: TGTGCCAGCAGCTTGGGGACCCTGGGGAGCTATGGCTACACCTTC. Its translation: CASSLGTLGSYGYTF. Filled out from reference TRBV5-6 and TRBJ1-2, the complete variable domain reads DAGVTQSPTHLIKTRGQQVTLRCSPKSGHDTVSWYQQALGQGPQFIFQYYEEEERQRGNFPDRFSGHQFPNYSSELNVNALLLGDSALYLCASSLGTLGSYGYTFGSGTRLTVV.

The V and J genes are TRBV5-6 and TRBJ1-4, with D hard to call. With 1 base removed from V and 3 bases from J, the gap between germline ends came to 22 bases. Germline CDR1 and CDR2: SGHDT and YYEEEE. There are 19 residues in the CDR3. For the CDR3, the DNA is TGTGCCAGCAGCTTGTTCTCGTGGCCTCGAACCGTATCTAATGAAAAACTGTTTTTT. Its protein is CASSLFSWPRTVSNEKLFF.